The 18 T cell receptor beta chains listed next were all sequenced from one sample in a study of blood T cell repertoires in COVID-19. Data came from immunoSEQ multiplex PCR; TCRdb stores just in-frame clones and leaves some out. The repertoire holds more than 70,000 clones, with 75% to 90% as singletons. The sequenced sample was peripheral blood. The receptor set was obtained from a man aged 55 to 70 with acute or convalescent COVID-19.

The chain employs TRBV19 and TRBJ2-3; 8 positions match TRBD1. The V gene's germline CDR1 is LNHDA and CDR2 SQIVND (reference sequence). The J segment lost 0 bases and the V segment lost 4 bases, leaving 3 bases of the junction unmatched. The CDR3 runs to 15 residues. This CDR3 reads CASSTDRGSTDTQYF. The CDR3 coding sequence is TGTGCCAGTAGTACAGACAGGGGTAGCACAGATACGCAGTATTTT.

This sequence joins TRBV4-3 and TRBJ2-7; tentatively, D is TRBD2 (6 bases). Trimming took 0 bases from V and 1 from J, leaving 19 bases between them. Germline lookup yields CDR1 LGHNA and CDR2 YSLEER. The CDR3 sequence is 18 residues long. CDR3 sequence (DNA): TGCGCCAGCAGCCAAGACCTCTCTAACATCGGAGGGTCCTACGAGCAGTACTTC. Encoded protein: CASSQDLSNIGGSYEQYF.

The V call is TRBV7-2, the J call TRBJ2-1; TRBD2 agrees at 11 bases. Unmatched junction bases numbered 6, after V lost 0 bases and J lost 8 bases. CDR1 SGHTA and CDR2 FQGNSA come from the germline V gene. The CDR3 runs 16 residues. DNA for the CDR3: TGTGCCAGCAGCTTAGCGCAGCTAGCGGGGGGCCATGAGCAGTTCTTC. This translates into CASSLAQLAGGHEQFF.

The DNA for the CDR3 is TGTGCCAGTAACACGGGGGTCTATTCACCCCTCCACTTT. The encoded protein is CASNTGVYSPLHF. This chain uses TRBV19 with TRBJ1-6, with a weak D call TRBD1 (5 bases). The CDR3 length is 13 residues. V lost 7 bases, J lost 8 bases, and 12 bases lay in between. CDR1 is LNHDA, CDR2 SQIVND, per germline (reference sequence).

The chain recombines TRBV4-1 with TRBJ2-2; TRBD2 agrees at 9 bases. The CDR3 is made up of 16 amino acids. The J segment lost 7 bases and the V segment lost 0 bases, leaving 6 bases of the junction unmatched. The germline CDR1 and CDR2 sequences are MGHRA and YSYEKL. The CDR3 DNA reads as TGCGCCAGCAGCCAAGACCCCGGACTAGCGCACGGGGAGCTGTTTTTT. Translating gives CASSQDPGLAHGELFF.

This chain links TRBV19 with TRBJ1-1; D unresolved. The CDR3 is 14 residues long. Germline V gene lookup returns CDR1 LNHDA and CDR2 SQIVND (reference sequence). Trimming stripped 1 base from V and 4 bases from J, with 10 bases between. CDR3 DNA sequence: TGTGCCAGTAGTATAGCCGTTTCGAGCACTGAAGCTTTCTTT. It is translated as CASSIAVSSTEAFF.

Of note for this clone: Its ends do not fully match the called genes, so a read error is possible. This chain links TRBV6-6 with TRBJ2-1, with D possibly matching TRBD2 (5 bases). The CDR3 has 13 amino acids. Germline values: CDR1 MNHNY, CDR2 SVGAGI (reference sequence). The CDR3 region has the DNA TGTGCCAGCAGCCTCATCCCGGGAAATGAACAGTTCTTC. This gives the protein CASSLIPGNEQFF.

This clone was picked up one time. The V call is TRBV9, the J call TRBJ2-2; D not resolved. V was pared by 0 bases and J by 5 bases, with 8 bases between. The CDR3 is 14 amino acids. CDR1 is SGDLS, CDR2 YYNGEE, per germline. The CDR3 bases are TGTGCCAGCAGCGTAGCTACGGAGACCGGGGAGCTGTTTTTT. It yields the protein CASSVATETGELFF.

The chain employs TRBV10-2 and TRBJ2-1, with 14 bases aligning to TRBD2. Germline values: CDR1 WSHSY, CDR2 SAAADI. The CDR3 runs to 17 residues. V gave up 5 bases and J gave up 7 bases; unmatched junction bases: 10. CDR3 DNA sequence: TGCGCCAGCAGTAAGACTAGCGGGGGGGCCGTTGGAAATGAGCAGTTCTTC. Translation gives CASSKTSGGAVGNEQFF.

V usage is TRBV18 and J usage is TRBJ1-5, with TRBD1 matching over 7 bases. With V trimmed by 3 bases and J by 8 bases, 13 bases remained unmatched. CDR3 length: 16 residues. Germline V gives CDR1 KGHSH, CDR2 LQKENI. The CDR3 spells CASSPAAGTAGKPQHF. The CDR3 coding sequence is TGTGCCAGCTCACCGGCGGCCGGGACAGCCGGCAAGCCCCAGCATTTT.

This clone was seen once. The chain carries TRBV19 and TRBJ2-3; D not resolved. Between the trimmed V and J ends, which lost 3 bases and 5 bases, there was a span of 9 bases. Germline CDR1 and CDR2: LNHDA and SQIVND (reference sequence). This CDR3 comprises 13 residues. The CDR3 region has the DNA TGTGCCAGTAGTATTGGTCGTAGAGATACGCAGTATTTT. Its protein product is CASSIGRRDTQYF.

This chain links TRBV6-4 with TRBJ2-7, with D tentatively TRBD1 (5 bases). Germline values: CDR1 MRHNA, CDR2 SNTAGT. V was shortened by 0 bases and J by 6 bases, with 27 bases between the two germline ends. This CDR3 contains 19 residues. CDR3 DNA: TGTGCCAGCAGTGACTCGATTGGTGCGAAACCTCCTTTGGGGCTCGAGCAGTACTTC. This codes for CASSDSIGAKPPLGLEQYF.

V is TRBV28 and J is TRBJ2-7; possible D gene TRBD2, 5 bases. V lost 10 bases to trimming and J lost 1 base, with 11 bases between them. The CDR3 is 12 amino acids. Germline V gene data show CDR1 as MDHEN and CDR2 as SYDVKM. Here the CDR3 DNA reads TGTGCCACCCGGGAAGGGTCCTACGAGCAGTACTTC. Translation gives CATREGSYEQYF. The entire variable domain, with the rest obtained from reference TRBV28 and TRBJ2-7, is as follows: DVKVTQSSRYLVKRTGEKVFLECVQDMDHENMFWYRQDPGLGLRLIYFSYDVKMKEKGDIPEGYSVSREKKERFSLILESASTNQTSMYLCATREGSYEQYFGPGTRLTVT.

This clone showed up just a few times. V and J are TRBV30 and TRBJ1-1; D is uncertain. From germline, CDR1 is GTSNPN and CDR2 SVGIG (reference sequence). With 2 bases removed from V and 0 bases from J, the gap between germline ends came to 13 bases. The length of the CDR3 is 15 residues. CDR3 loop: CAWSTSAVLNTEAFF. CDR3 in DNA: TGTGCCTGGAGTACCTCAGCGGTCTTGAACACTGAAGCTTTCTTT.

This clone came up once. The CDR3 region is CASSQGQGHQPQHF. The CDR3, as DNA: TGTGCCAGCAGTCAGGGACAGGGGCATCAGCCCCAGCATTTT. The chain carries TRBV6-5 and TRBJ1-5; 10 nucleotides align to TRBD1. With 5 bases clipped from V and 5 bases from J, the junction kept 3 bases outside the gene matches. The V gene's germline CDR1 is MNHEY and CDR2 SVGAGI. This CDR3 region has 14 residues.

J is TRBJ2-3 and V is TRBV30; the D gene is possibly TRBD2 (5 bases). Germline-derived CDR1 and CDR2 are GTSNPN and SVGIG (reference sequence). Trimming shortened V by 3 bases and J by 1 base, and 11 bases separated the two germline ends. The CDR3 contains 14 residues. The CDR3 DNA follows: TGTGCCTGGAGGAGGACTTTTCGCACAGATACGCAGTATTTT. Protein sequence: CAWRRTFRTDTQYF.

The chain is built from TRBV5-1 and TRBJ1-2; TRBD1 matches 8 bases. The ends lost 7 bases at V and 5 bases at J; junction bases unmatched: 7. The CDR3 has 13 residues. Germline assignment: CDR1 SGHRS and CDR2 YFSETQ. DNA for the CDR3: TGCGCCAGCGGACAGGGCCAGGGGTATGGCTACACCTTC. Translating it yields CASGQGQGYGYTF.

This clone was seen only a few times. V gene TRBV7-2 combines with J gene TRBJ1-3; 9 nucleotides match TRBD1. Germline CDR1 SGHTA, CDR2 FQGNSA. This CDR3 has 15 amino acids. Losses at the gene ends were 5 bases for V and 0 bases for J; bases not matched to a gene: 2. CDR3 sequence (DNA): TGTGCCAGCAGCCGGGACAGGGCCTCTGGAAACACCATATATTTT. Translating it yields CASSRDRASGNTIYF. Full variable domain (remainder filled in from reference TRBV7-2 and TRBJ1-3): GAGVSQSPSNKVTEKGKDVELRCDPISGHTALYWYRQSLGQGLEFLIYFQGNSAPDKSGLPSDRFSAERTGGSVSTLTIQRTQQEDSAVYLCASSRDRASGNTIYFGEGSWLTVV.